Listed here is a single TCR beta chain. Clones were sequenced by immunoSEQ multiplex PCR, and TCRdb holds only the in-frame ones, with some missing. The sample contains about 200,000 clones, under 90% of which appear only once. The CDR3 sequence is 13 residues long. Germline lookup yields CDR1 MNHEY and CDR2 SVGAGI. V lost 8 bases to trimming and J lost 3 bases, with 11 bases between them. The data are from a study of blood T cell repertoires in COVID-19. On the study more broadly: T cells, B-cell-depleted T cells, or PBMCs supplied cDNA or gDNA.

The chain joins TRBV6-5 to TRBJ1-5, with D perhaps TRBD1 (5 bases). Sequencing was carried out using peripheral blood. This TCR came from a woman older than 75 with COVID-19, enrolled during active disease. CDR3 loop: CASELGANQPQHF. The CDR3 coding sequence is TGTGCCAGCGAATTAGGGGCCAATCAGCCCCAGCATTTT.